This T cell receptor beta chain was retrieved from a study of OX40 agonist ivuxolimab in advanced cancers. Study summary: Partial responses, seen in three patients, involved one hepatocellular carcinoma and two cutaneous melanomas.

The ends were cut back, 0 bases at V and 1 base at J, with 10 bases in the middle. The germline gives CDR1 SGDLS, CDR2 YYNGEE. This CDR3 has 16 amino acids. This clone was seen once. Method: immunoSEQ multiplex PCR; TCRdb's copy keeps in-frame clones and lacks some. The table has around 58,000 clones, around 93% seen once; the top ten hold roughly a fifth. V usage is TRBV9 and J usage is TRBJ2-2; unclear D gene. This TCR was recovered from an adult with an advanced solid tumor such as melanoma, head and neck, liver or kidney cancer. The sequencing used CD4+ or CD8+ T cells sorted from blood, collected in a trial of the OX40 agonist ivuxolimab. CDR3 coding DNA: TGTGCCAGCAGCGTAGTATCCGAAGGGAACACCGGGGAGCTGTTTTTT. Translating it yields CASSVVSEGNTGELFF.